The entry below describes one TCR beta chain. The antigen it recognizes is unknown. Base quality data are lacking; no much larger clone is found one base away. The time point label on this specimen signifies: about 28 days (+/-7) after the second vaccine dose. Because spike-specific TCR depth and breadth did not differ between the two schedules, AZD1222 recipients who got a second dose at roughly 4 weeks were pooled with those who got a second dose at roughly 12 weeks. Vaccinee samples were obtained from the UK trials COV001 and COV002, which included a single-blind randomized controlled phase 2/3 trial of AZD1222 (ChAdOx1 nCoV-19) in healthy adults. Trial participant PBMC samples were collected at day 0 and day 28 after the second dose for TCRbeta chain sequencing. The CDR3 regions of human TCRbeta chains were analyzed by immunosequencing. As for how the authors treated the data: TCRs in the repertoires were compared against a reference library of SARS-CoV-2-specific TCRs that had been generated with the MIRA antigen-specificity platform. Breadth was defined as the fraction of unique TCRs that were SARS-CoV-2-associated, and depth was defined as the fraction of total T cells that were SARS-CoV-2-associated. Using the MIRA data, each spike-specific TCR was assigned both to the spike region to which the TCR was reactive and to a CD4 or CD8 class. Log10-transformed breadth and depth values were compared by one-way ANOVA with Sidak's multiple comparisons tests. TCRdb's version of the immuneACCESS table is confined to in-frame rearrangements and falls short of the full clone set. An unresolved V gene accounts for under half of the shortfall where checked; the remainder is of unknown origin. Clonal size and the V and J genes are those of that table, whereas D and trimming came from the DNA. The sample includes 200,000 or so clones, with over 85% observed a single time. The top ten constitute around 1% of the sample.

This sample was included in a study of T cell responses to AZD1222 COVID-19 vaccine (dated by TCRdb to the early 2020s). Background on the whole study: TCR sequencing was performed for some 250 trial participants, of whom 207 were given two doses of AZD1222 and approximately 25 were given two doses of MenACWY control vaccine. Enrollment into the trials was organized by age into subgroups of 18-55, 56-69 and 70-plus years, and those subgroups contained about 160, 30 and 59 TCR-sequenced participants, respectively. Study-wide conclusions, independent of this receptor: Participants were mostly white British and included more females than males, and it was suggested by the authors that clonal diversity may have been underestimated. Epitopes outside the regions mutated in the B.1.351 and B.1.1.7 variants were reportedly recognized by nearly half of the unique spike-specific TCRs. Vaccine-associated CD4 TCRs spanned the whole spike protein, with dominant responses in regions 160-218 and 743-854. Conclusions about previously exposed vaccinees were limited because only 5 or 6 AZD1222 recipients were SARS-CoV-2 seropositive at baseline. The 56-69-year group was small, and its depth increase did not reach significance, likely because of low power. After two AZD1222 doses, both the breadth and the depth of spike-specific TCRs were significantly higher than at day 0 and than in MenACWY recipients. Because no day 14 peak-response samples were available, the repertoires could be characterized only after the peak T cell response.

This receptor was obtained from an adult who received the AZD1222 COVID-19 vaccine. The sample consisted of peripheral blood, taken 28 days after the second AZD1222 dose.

In nucleotides, the sequence is TGTGCCAGCAGTGTGGGACAGTCAGGCGGCTACACCTTC. It is translated as CASSVGQSGGYTF. The rearranged chain carries TRBV2 and TRBJ1-2, and TRBD1 aligns with 7 junction nucleotides. According to the germline V gene, CDR1 reads SNHLY and CDR2 reads FYNNEI. The CDR3 runs 13 residues from the cysteine to the phenylalanine. Only the CDR3 DNA stays, 39 bases, in frame from base 1. V is pruned by 4 bases and J by 8 bases, leaving 7 bases of the junction without a gene match.